The clone carrying this T cell receptor (beta chain) was detected only a few times. The V end was cut by 0 bases, the J end by 2 bases, with 11 bases between. This CDR3 region has 15 residues. Germline CDR1 and CDR2: SGHTA and FQGNSA. The data belong to a study of human T cells and chemical hapten exposure. Time point meaning: pre-sensitization, week 0. Documented treatment: therapeutic diphenylcyclopropenone sensitization with weekly scalp DPC. From the RACE reads, TCRdb called clonotypes with MiXCR, one entry per CDR3 protein. The sample holds 300,000 to 400,000 distinct CDR3 sequences, 4.5% to 6% seen once.

This TCR came from a woman aged 45 to 65 with alopecia areata. Some clones in this sample may be carry-over from other donors' samples. The J gene is TRBJ2-7, the V gene TRBV7-2, with TRBD2 as a possible D gene (6 bases). The material sequenced was whole blood, taken in connection with sensitization to the hapten diphenylcyclopropenone (DPC). The CDR3 nucleotides are TGTGCCAGCAGCTTAGCGGGAGGCCCCGCCTACGAGCAGTACTTC. Translated, it gives CASSLAGGPAYEQYF.